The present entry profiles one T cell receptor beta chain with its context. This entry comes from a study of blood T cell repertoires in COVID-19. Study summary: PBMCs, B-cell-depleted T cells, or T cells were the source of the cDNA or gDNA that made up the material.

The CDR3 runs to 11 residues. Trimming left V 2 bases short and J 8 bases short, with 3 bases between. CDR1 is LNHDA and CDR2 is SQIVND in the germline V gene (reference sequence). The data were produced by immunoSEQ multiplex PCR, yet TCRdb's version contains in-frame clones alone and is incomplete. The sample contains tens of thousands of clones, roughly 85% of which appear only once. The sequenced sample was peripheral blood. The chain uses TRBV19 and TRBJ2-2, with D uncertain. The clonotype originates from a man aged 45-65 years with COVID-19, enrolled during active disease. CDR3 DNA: TGTGCCAGTAGTATAACAGGGGAGCTGTTTTTT. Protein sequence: CASSITGELFF.